This T cell receptor beta chain was recovered during a study of PD-L1 blockade in urothelial cancer. As for the study in general: Male sex and bladder-origin urothelial cancer characterized about 90% of the roughly 30 patients. Samples of blood were analyzed 3 weeks (second dose) and 6 weeks after treatment start.

The V and J ends lost 7 bases and 5 bases respectively, with 20 bases between them. In germline, CDR1 is SQVTM, CDR2 ANQGSEA. The CDR3 extends over 14 amino acids. Time point reported: peripheral blood 6 weeks after treatment start. The diagnosis in patients was locally advanced or metastatic urothelial carcinoma. Data came from immunoSEQ multiplex PCR; TCRdb stores just in-frame clones and leaves some out. The data show about 91,000 clones, with around 78% seen just once and approximately 8% held by the top ten. Sequencing used PBMCs, obtained around atezolizumab (anti-PD-L1) treatment. The origin of this receptor is a man between 65 and 79 years old with urothelial cancer. The rearrangement links TRBV29-1 to TRBJ1-1; the D gene is possibly TRBD1 (6 bases). In DNA form, the CDR3 reads TGCAGCGGGGGGCCAGCAGGGAGGGAAACTGAAGCTTTCTTT. Translating it yields CSGGPAGRETEAFF.